Listed below are T cell receptor beta chains from one sample, sequenced in a study of control samples from healthy donors and cancer patients. Method: immunoSEQ multiplex PCR; TCRdb's copy keeps in-frame clones and lacks some. The sample holds about 160,000 clones, just under 95% seen once. The sequenced material came from blood. These receptors were obtained from a woman aged 40-49 years in good health. Each CDR3 is given with its conserved first and last residue. A D gene is named only where the DNA matches it firmly. Clone sizes are given selectively: once, few, many, or a class where the clone is expanded.

TRBJ1-1 | - | TRBV29-1 | - | TGCAGCGTTGCAACCCGGGCCTCAGCGGGAGCTTTCTTT | CSVATRASAGAFF
TRBJ2-7 | - | TRBV7-2 | - | TGTGCCAGCAGCTTAGTTAGCGACCCGACCGAGCAGTACTTC | CASSLVSDPTEQYF
TRBJ1-2 | - | TRBV7-9 | TRBD1 | TGTGCCAGCAGCTTAGAGGGCGACAGGGGGCCCAACTATGGCTACACCTTC | CASSLEGDRGPNYGYTF
TRBJ2-2 | - | TRBV5-5 | TRBD1 | TGTGCCACCGGGACAGGGGGACCCACATTGCACTGGGAGCTGTTTTTT | CATGTGGPTLHWELFF
TRBJ2-7 | once | TRBV19 | TRBD2 | TGTGCCAGTAGACAGACTAGCGGATACTCCTACGAGCAGTACTTC | CASRQTSGYSYEQYF
TRBJ1-1 | - | TRBV3-1/TRBV3-2 | - | TGTGCCAGCAGCCAAGTTGGGAACACTGAAGCTTTCTTT | CASSQVGNTEAFF
TRBJ1-1 | - | TRBV6-5 | - | TGTGCCAGCAGTCGGGGAAAATACACTGAAGCTTTCTTT | CASSRGKYTEAFF
TRBJ2-5 | once | TRBV24-1 | TRBD1 | TGTGCCACCAGTGATCAGGGCGACAGGGGGGGTGAGACCCAGTACTTC | CATSDQGDRGGETQYF
TRBJ2-1 | - | TRBV7-9 | TRBD2 | TGTGCCAGCAGCTACACTAGCGGGAGACACAATGAGCAGTTCTTC | CASSYTSGRHNEQFF
TRBJ2-2 | once | TRBV30 | TRBD2 | TGTGCCTGGACACAGGGACTAGCGGATAGCACCGGGGAGCTGTTTTTT | CAWTQGLADSTGELFF
TRBJ2-5 | - | TRBV9 | - | TGTGCCAGCAGCCCTGGTGTAGTAGAGACCCAGTACTTC | CASSPGVVETQYF
TRBJ1-1 | once | TRBV27 | - | TGTGCCAGCAGTTTACGAGGGTCCACTGAAGCTTTCTTT | CASSLRGSTEAFF
TRBJ2-3 | - | TRBV9 | TRBD2 | TGTGCCAGCAGCGCCCGGGGCGGGGGTACGTCAGATACGCAGTATTTT | CASSARGGGTSDTQYF
TRBJ1-1 | once | TRBV9 | - | TGTGCCAGCAGCCCCGGGTGGGCTGAAGCTTTCTTT | CASSPGWAEAFF
TRBJ2-6 | once | TRBV4-2 | TRBD1 | TGTGCCAGCAGCCGACCCCCGGGACAGGGTATCTCTGGGGCCAACGTCCTGACTTTC | CASSRPPGQGISGANVLTF
TRBJ2-5 | - | TRBV10-1 | - | TGCGCCAGCAGTGAAGAGGCAGGCGGCCAGGAGACCCAGTACTTC | CASSEEAGGQETQYF
TRBJ2-1 | - | TRBV7-9 | - | TGTGCCAGCAGCGGACATGGGGGCAGCTCCTACAATGAGCAGTTCTTC | CASSGHGGSSYNEQFF
TRBJ1-2 | - | TRBV7-8 | TRBD1 | TGTGCCAGCAGCTTCGCTTCGAGGAAGGGGGCTTATGGCTACACCTTC | CASSFASRKGAYGYTF
TRBJ1-2 | - | TRBV3-1/TRBV3-2 | - | TGTGCCAGCAGCCAAGATTTTAGGTATGGCTACACCTTC | CASSQDFRYGYTF
TRBJ1-1 | - | TRBV30 | - | TGTGCCTGGAGTGTACAGGACGAAACTGAAGCTTTCTTT | CAWSVQDETEAFF
TRBJ1-1 | - | TRBV5-1 | TRBD1 | TGCGCCAGCAGCTTGGACGGACAGGGGGGCACTGAAGCTTTCTTT | CASSLDGQGGTEAFF
TRBJ1-1 | - | TRBV4-3 | - | TGCGCCAGCAGCCAAGATCGGGGAATTCCAGACACTGAAGCTTTCTTT | CASSQDRGIPDTEAFF
TRBJ2-5 | - | TRBV9 | - | TGTGCCAGCAGCGTAGTGGGCCAAGAGACCCAGTACTTC | CASSVVGQETQYF
TRBJ2-3 | - | TRBV29-1 | TRBD2 | TGCAGCGTACGAGAAAAACGGACTAGCGGGGGGGGTGATACGCAGTATTTT | CSVREKRTSGGGDTQYF
TRBJ1-1 | few | TRBV29-1 | TRBD1 | TGCAGCGTCTACAGGGGGCGGAGGACTGAAGCTTTCTTT | CSVYRGRRTEAFF
TRBJ1-5 | - | TRBV10-3 | TRBD1 | TGTGCCTCCCGACAGGGCTTTGATCAGCCCCAGCATTTT | CASRQGFDQPQHF
TRBJ1-4 | once | TRBV3-1/TRBV3-2 | TRBD1 | TGTGCCAGCAGCCAGCCAGGGGGCCGTAATGAAAAACTGTTTTTT | CASSQPGGRNEKLFF
TRBJ1-2 | - | TRBV4-3 | TRBD1 | TGCGCCAGCAGCCAGGACAGGTTGTTCAGCTACACCTTC | CASSQDRLFSYTF
TRBJ2-1 | - | TRBV29-1 | TRBD2 | TGCAGCGTTGGGGACTACCACAATGAGCAGTTCTTC | CSVGDYHNEQFF
TRBJ2-7 | - | TRBV13 | - | TGTGCCAGCAGCTCACTCCAGGGGTTCAACGAGCAGTACTTC | CASSSLQGFNEQYF
TRBJ2-1 | - | TRBV7-8 | TRBD1 | TGTGCCAGCAGCTTAAAAAACAGGGGCTATACCTACAATGAGCAGTTCTTC | CASSLKNRGYTYNEQFF
TRBJ1-2 | once | TRBV5-1 | TRBD1 | TGCGCCAGCAGCGCGACAGGGGCCAACTATGGCTACACCTTC | CASSATGANYGYTF
TRBJ2-2 | - | TRBV11-2 | - | TGTGCCAGCAGCTTAGCTGGGAACACCGGGGAGCTGTTTTTT | CASSLAGNTGELFF
TRBJ2-1 | - | TRBV12-3/TRBV12-4 | TRBD1 | TGTGCCAGCAGTAGGGACAGCTACAATGAGCAGTTCTTC | CASSRDSYNEQFF
TRBJ2-5 | - | TRBV6-2/TRBV6-3 | TRBD2 | TGTGCCAGCAGTGCCTCCGGGACTAGCAGCGAGACCCAGTACTTC | CASSASGTSSETQYF
TRBJ1-3 | - | TRBV2 | TRBD1 | TGTGCCAGCAGTCACCGGGACAGGGCATATGGAAACACCATATATTTT | CASSHRDRAYGNTIYF
TRBJ1-6 | - | TRBV21-1 | - | TGTGCCAGCAGCCCCCTCTGGCCAGGGGGCGGTAGTTTGTATTCACCCCTCCACTTT | CASSPLWPGGGSLYSPLHF
TRBJ1-2 | - | TRBV7-2 | - | TGTGCCAGCAGCTTAGGTGGGAGGAGTCCCTATGGCTACACCTTC | CASSLGGRSPYGYTF
TRBJ2-7 | - | TRBV6-6 | - | TGTGCCAGCAGTCCTCGACAGGTTACCGCCGAGCAGTACTTC | CASSPRQVTAEQYF
TRBJ2-2 | - | TRBV29-1 | TRBD1 | TGCAGCGTGCCCCTGACAGGGTTGGGCACCGGGGAGCTGTTTTTT | CSVPLTGLGTGELFF
TRBJ2-5 | - | TRBV6-2/TRBV6-3 | - | TGTGCCAGCAGCCTGCGATTGGAGTACCCCCAAGAGACCCAGTACTTC | CASSLRLEYPQETQYF
TRBJ2-7 | few | TRBV6-6 | - | TGTGCCAGCAGTTACCAAACAGGGACTACCTACGAGCAGTACTTC | CASSYQTGTTYEQYF
TRBJ2-1 | once | TRBV12-3/TRBV12-4 | - | TGTGCCAGCAGCGTGACTGCCCATGAGCAGTTCTTC | CASSVTAHEQFF
TRBJ1-1 | - | TRBV7-8 | TRBD1 | TGTGCCAGCAGCTTAGTCCGGCCAGGGGGTTCGAACACTGAAGCTTTCTTT | CASSLVRPGGSNTEAFF
TRBJ1-1 | - | TRBV20-1 | TRBD1 | TGCAGTGCTAGTAGGGACAGAGTACAGAACACTGAAGCTTTCTTT | CSASRDRVQNTEAFF
TRBJ1-5 | - | TRBV12-5 | TRBD1 | TGTGCTAGTGGTTTTGGTTGGGACAGATCTAATAGCAATCAGCCCCAGCATTTT | CASGFGWDRSNSNQPQHF
TRBJ1-5 | once | TRBV2 | - | TGTGCCAGCAGCTTCGGACATTATAGCAATCAGCCCCAGCATTTT | CASSFGHYSNQPQHF
TRBJ1-1 | - | TRBV10-1 | - | TGCGCCAGCAGTGAGTCGAGCAGGGAGAACACTGAAGCTTTCTTT | CASSESSRENTEAFF
TRBJ1-5 | - | TRBV19 | - | TGTGCCAGTAGTCCAGAATCCCAGGGTTGGGATAGCAATCAGCCCCAGCATTTT | CASSPESQGWDSNQPQHF
TRBJ1-5 | few | TRBV2 | - | TGTGCCAGCAGTTGGGACAGCAATCAGCCCCAGCATTTT | CASSWDSNQPQHF
TRBJ1-2 | - | TRBV14 | - | TGTGCCAGCAGCCCGTTCCTTGGGACGGCTGCCTATGGCTACACCTTC | CASSPFLGTAAYGYTF
TRBJ2-3 | - | TRBV7-9 | - | TGTGCCAGCAGCTTAGTAGGGCTAGCTGGAGATACGCAGTATTTT | CASSLVGLAGDTQYF
TRBJ1-5 | - | TRBV6-5 | - | TGTGCCAGCATCGAGTCGATCCCAAATCAGCCCCAGCATTTT | CASIESIPNQPQHF
TRBJ1-2 | once | TRBV30 | - | TGTGCCTGGAGTAGGTGGGGGCAGGGCCTTGGCTACACCTTC | CAWSRWGQGLGYTF
TRBJ2-2 | - | TRBV11-2 | TRBD2 | TGTGCCAGCAGCTTAGAACTCGCGGGGGTCGGGGAGCTGTTTTTT | CASSLELAGVGELFF
TRBJ2-1 | - | TRBV30 | - | TGTGCCTGGAGTGTACAGGGTTACAATGAGCAGTTCTTC | CAWSVQGYNEQFF
TRBJ1-3 | - | TRBV5-1 | - | TGCGCCAGCAGCTTGAGTGGGTGGGGGAGCTCTGGAAACACCATATATTTT | CASSLSGWGSSGNTIYF
TRBJ1-3 | - | TRBV15 | - | TGTGCCACCAGCAGAGATCGCGAGGGCTCTGGAAACACCATATATTTT | CATSRDREGSGNTIYF
TRBJ2-5 | - | TRBV19 | TRBD1 | TGTGCCAGTAGCACGGGACAGATCGAGACCCAGTACTTC | CASSTGQIETQYF
TRBJ1-2 | - | TRBV27 | - | TGTGCCAGCAGGAGGACAGCGTCTAACTATGGCTACACCTTC | CASRRTASNYGYTF